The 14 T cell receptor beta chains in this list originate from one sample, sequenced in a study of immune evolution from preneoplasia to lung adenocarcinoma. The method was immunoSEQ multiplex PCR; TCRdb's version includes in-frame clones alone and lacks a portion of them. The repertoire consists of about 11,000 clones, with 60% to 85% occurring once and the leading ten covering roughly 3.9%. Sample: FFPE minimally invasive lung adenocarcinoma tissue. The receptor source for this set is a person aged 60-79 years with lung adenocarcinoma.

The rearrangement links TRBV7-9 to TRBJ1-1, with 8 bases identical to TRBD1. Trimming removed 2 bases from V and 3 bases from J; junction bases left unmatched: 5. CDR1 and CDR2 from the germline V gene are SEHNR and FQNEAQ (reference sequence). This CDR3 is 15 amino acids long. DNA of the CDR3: TGTGCCAGCAGCTTAAGACAGGGGCAGTACACTGAAGCTTTCTTT. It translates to CASSLRQGQYTEAFF.

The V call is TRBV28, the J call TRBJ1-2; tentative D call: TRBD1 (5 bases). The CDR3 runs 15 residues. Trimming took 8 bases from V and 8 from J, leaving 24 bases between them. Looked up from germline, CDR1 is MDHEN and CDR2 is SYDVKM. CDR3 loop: CASRTPSEWWGGYTF. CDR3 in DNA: TGTGCCAGCCGAACCCCCTCAGAATGGTGGGGCGGCTACACCTTC.

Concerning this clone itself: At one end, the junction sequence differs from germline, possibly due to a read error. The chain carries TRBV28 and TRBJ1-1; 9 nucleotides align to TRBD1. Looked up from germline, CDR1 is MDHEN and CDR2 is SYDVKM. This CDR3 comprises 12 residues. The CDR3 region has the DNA TGTGCCAGCAGTCTGTGGACAGGGGCCTCCAATTTT. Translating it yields CASSLWTGASNF.

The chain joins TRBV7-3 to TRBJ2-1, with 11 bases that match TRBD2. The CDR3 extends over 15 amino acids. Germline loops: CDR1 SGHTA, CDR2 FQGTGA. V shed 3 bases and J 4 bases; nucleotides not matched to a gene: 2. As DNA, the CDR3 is TGTGCCAGCAGCTTCGGGACTAGCGGATACAATGAGCAGTTCTTC. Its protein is CASSFGTSGYNEQFF.

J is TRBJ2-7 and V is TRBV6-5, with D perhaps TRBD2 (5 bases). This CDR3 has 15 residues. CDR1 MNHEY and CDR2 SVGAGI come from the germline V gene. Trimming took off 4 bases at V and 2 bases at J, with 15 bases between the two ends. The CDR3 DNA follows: TGTGCCAGCAGTTGGGTGAGGGATAGTCCCTACGAGCAGTACTTC. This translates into CASSWVRDSPYEQYF.

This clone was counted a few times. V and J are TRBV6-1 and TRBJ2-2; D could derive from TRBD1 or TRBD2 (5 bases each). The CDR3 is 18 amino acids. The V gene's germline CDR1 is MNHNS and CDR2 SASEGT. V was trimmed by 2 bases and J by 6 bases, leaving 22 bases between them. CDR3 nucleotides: TGTGCCAGCAGTGAATTGTTAGTGGGGCCCAGCGGTCCCGGGGAGCTGTTTTTT. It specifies CASSELLVGPSGPGELFF.

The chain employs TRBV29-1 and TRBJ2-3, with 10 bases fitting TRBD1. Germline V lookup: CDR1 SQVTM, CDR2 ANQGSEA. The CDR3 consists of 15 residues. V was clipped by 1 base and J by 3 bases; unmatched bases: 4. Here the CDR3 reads CSVEAGTGVTDTQYF. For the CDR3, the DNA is TGCAGCGTTGAAGCCGGGACAGGGGTAACAGATACGCAGTATTTT.

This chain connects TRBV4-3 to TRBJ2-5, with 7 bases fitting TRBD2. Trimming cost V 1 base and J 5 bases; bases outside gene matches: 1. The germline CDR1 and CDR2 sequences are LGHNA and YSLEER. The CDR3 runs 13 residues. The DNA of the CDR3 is TGCGCCAGCAGCCAAGGTAGCGGGGAGACCCAGTACTTC. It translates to CASSQGSGETQYF.

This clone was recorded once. The CDR3 nucleotides read TGTGTGGGTTTATCGAACTATGGCTACACCTTC. Translation gives CVGLSNYGYTF. The rearrangement uses TRBV28 and TRBJ1-2, with D unresolved. The CDR3 is 11 amino acids. Germline CDR1 is MDHEN and CDR2 is SYDVKM.

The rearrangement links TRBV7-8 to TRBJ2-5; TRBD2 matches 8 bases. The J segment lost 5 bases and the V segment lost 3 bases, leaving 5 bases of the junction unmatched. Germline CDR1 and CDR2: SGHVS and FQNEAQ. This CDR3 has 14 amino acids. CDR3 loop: CASSFGGVRETQYF. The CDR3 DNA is TGTGCCAGCAGCTTCGGGGGGGTGAGGGAGACCCAGTACTTC.

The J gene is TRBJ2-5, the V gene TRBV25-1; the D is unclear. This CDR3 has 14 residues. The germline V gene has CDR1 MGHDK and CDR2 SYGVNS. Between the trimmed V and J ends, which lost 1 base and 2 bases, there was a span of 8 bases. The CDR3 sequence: CASSEFDIQETQYF. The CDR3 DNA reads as TGTGCCAGCAGTGAATTTGACATTCAAGAGACCCAGTACTTC.

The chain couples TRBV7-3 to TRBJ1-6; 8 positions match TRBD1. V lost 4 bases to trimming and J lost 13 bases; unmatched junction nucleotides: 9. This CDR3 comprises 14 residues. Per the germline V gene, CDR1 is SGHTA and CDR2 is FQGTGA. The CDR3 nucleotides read TGTGCCAGCAGCTCCAACCCAGGGGGCTATCCCCTCCACTTT. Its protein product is CASSSNPGGYPLHF.

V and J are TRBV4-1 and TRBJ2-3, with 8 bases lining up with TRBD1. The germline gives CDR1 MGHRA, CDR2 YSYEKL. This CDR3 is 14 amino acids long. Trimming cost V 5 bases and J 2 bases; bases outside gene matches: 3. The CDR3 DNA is TGCGCCAGCAGCGGGGACAGGCCCACAGATACGCAGTATTTT. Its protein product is CASSGDRPTDTQYF.

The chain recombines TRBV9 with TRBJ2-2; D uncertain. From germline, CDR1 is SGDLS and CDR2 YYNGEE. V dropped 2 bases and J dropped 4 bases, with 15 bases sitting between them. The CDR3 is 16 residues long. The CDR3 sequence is CASSVGWQSFTGELFF. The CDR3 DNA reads TGTGCCAGCAGCGTGGGTTGGCAGAGCTTCACCGGGGAGCTGTTTTTT. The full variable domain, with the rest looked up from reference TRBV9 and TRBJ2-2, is DSGVTQTPKHLITATGQRVTLRCSPRSGDLSVYWYQQSLDQGLQFLIQYYNGEERAKGNILERFSAQQFPDLHSELNLSSLELGDSALYFCASSVGWQSFTGELFFGEGSRLTVL.